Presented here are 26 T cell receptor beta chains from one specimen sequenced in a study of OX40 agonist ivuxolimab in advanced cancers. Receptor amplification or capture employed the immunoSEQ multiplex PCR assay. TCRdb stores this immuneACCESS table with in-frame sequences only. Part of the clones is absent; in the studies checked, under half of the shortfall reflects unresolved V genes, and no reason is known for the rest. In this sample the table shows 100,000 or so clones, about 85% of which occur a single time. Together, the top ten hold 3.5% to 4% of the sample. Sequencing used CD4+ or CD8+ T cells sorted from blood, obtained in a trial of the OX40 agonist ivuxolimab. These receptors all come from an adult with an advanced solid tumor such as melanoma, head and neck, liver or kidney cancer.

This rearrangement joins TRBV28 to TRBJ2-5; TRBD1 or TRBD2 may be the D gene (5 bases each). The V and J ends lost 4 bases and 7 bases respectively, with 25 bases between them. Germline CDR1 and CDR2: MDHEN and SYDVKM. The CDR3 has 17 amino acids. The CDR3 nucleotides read TGTGCCAGCAGTTCTACCCCAGGGACCGGAGGTCAGGGGACCCAGTACTTC. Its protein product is CASSSTPGTGGQGTQYF.

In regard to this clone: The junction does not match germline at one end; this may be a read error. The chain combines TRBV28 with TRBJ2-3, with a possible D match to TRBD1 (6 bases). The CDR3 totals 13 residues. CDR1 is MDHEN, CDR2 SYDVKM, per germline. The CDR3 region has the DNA TGTGCCAGCAGCGTCGGGGACACACATACGCAGTATTTT. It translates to CASSVGDTHTQYF.

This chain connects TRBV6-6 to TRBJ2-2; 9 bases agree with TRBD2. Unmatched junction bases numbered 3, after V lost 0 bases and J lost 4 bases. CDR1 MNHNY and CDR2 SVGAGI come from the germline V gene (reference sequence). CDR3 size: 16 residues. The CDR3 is CASSYSAGGSTGELFF. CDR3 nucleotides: TGTGCCAGCAGTTACTCCGCGGGAGGGTCCACCGGGGAGCTGTTTTTT.

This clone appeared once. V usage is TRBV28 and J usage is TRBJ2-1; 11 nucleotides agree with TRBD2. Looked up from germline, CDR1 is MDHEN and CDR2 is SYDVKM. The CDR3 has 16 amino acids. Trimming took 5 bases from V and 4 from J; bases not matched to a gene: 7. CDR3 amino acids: CASSQLAGAGYNEQFF. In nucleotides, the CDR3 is TGTGCCAGCAGTCAACTAGCGGGGGCTGGGTACAATGAGCAGTTCTTC.

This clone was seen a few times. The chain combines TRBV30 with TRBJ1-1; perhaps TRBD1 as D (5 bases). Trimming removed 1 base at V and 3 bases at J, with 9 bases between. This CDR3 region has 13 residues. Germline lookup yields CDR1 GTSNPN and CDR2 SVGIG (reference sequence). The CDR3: CAWSGQGYTEAFF. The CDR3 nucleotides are TGTGCCTGGAGTGGCCAGGGCTACACTGAAGCTTTCTTT.

The CDR3 sequence: CASSPVVGRASNEQFF. In DNA, the CDR3 is TGTGCCAGCAGCCCAGTTGTCGGGAGGGCCTCCAATGAGCAGTTCTTC. The chain joins TRBV7-9 to TRBJ2-1; 8 bases match TRBD2. Unmatched junction bases numbered 12, after V lost 5 bases and J lost 6 bases. The CDR3 extends over 16 amino acids. CDR1 is SEHNR and CDR2 is FQNEAQ in the germline V gene (reference sequence).

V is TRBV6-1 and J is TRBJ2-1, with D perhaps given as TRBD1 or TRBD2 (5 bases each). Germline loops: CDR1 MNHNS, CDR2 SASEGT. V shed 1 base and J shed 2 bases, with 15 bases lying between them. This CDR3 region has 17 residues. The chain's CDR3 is CASSEGWRQGPYNEQFF. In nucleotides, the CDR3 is TGTGCCAGCAGTGAAGGATGGCGGCAGGGACCCTACAATGAGCAGTTCTTC.

CDR3 amino acids: CASSLIEAGGNQPQHF. Here the CDR3 DNA reads TGTGCCAGCAGCTTGATTGAGGCAGGTGGTAATCAGCCCCAGCATTTT. The J gene is TRBJ1-5, the V gene TRBV5-8; D remains unclear. CDR1 and CDR2 from the germline V gene are SGHTS and YDEGEE. The V end lost 1 base, the J end lost 4 bases, and 15 bases lay between the germline ends. The CDR3 sequence is 16 residues long.

The CDR3 is CASSPTHSSGNTIYF. DNA of the CDR3: TGTGCCAGCAGTCCGACTCATAGCTCTGGAAACACCATATATTTT. The V and J genes are TRBV27 and TRBJ1-3; D gene unclear. V lost 5 bases to trimming and J lost 0 bases, with 11 bases between them. The CDR3 extends over 15 amino acids. In germline, CDR1 is MNHEY, CDR2 SMNVEV (reference sequence).

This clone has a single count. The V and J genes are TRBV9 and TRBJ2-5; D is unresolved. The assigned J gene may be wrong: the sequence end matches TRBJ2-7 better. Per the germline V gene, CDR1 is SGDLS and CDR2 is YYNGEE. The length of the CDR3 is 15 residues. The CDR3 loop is CASSVGGDVRYEQYF. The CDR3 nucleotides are TGTGCCAGCAGCGTAGGAGGTGATGTTCGCTACGAGCAGTACTTC.

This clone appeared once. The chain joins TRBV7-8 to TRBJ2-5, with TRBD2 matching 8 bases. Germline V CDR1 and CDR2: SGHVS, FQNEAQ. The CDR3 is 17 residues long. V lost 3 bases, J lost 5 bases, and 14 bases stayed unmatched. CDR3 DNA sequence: TGTGCCAGCAGCTTTTCAACGGGAGGGCCAGGTCTGGAGACCCAGTACTTC. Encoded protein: CASSFSTGGPGLETQYF.

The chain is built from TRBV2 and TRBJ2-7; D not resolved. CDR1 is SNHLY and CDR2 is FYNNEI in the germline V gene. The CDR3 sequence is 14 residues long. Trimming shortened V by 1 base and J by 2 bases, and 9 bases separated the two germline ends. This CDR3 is CASSEVVATYEQYF. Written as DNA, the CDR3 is TGTGCCAGCAGTGAAGTGGTAGCTACCTACGAGCAGTACTTC. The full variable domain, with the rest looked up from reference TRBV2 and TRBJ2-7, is EPEVTQTPSHQVTQMGQEVILRCVPISNHLYFYWYRQILGQKVEFLVSFYNNEISEKSEIFDDQFSVERPDGSNFTLKIRSTKLEDSAMYFCASSEVVATYEQYFGPGTRLTVT.

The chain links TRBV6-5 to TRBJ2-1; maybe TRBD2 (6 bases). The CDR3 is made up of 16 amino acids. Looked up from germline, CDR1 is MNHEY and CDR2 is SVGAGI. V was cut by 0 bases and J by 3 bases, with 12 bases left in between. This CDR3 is CASSYSYGSYYNEQFF. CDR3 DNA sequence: TGTGCCAGCAGTTACTCATACGGGAGCTACTACAATGAGCAGTTCTTC.

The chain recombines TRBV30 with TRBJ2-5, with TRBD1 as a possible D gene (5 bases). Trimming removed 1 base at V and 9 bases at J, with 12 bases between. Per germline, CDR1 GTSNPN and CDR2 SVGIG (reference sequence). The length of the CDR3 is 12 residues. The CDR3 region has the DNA TGTGCCTGGAGTGGCCAAGGGGCGGCCCAGTACTTC. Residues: CAWSGQGAAQYF.

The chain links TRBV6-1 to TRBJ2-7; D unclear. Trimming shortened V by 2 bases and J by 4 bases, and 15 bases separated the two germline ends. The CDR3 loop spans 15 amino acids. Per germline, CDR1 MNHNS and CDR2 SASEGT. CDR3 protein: CASSEFVAEKYEQYF. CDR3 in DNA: TGTGCCAGCAGTGAATTTGTCGCGGAAAAATACGAGCAGTACTTC.

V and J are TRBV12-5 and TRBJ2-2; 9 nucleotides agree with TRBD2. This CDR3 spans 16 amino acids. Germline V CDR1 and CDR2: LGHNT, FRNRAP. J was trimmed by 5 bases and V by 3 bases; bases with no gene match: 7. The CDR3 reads CASGLSRSGRTGELFF. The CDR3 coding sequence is TGTGCTAGTGGTTTATCCCGTAGCGGGAGAACCGGGGAGCTGTTTTTT.

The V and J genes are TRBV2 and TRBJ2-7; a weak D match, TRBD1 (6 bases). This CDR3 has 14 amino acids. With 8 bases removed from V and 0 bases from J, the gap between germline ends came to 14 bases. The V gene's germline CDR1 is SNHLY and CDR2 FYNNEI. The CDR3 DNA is TGTGCCAGCCGAGACAGGTTCCTCTCCTACGAGCAGTACTTC. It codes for CASRDRFLSYEQYF. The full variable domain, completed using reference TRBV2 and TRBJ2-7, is EPEVTQTPSHQVTQMGQEVILRCVPISNHLYFYWYRQILGQKVEFLVSFYNNEISEKSEIFDDQFSVERPDGSNFTLKIRSTKLEDSAMYFCASRDRFLSYEQYFGPGTRLTVT.

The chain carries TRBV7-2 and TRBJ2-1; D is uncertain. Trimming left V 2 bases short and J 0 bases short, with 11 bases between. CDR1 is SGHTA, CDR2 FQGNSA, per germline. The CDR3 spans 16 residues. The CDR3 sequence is CASSLSSQHSYNEQFF. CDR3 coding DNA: TGTGCCAGCAGCTTATCCAGCCAACACTCCTACAATGAGCAGTTCTTC.

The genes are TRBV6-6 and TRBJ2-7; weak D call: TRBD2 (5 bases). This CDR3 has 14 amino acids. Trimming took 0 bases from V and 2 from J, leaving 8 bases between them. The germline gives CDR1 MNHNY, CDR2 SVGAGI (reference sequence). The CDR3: CASSYSDFTYEQYF. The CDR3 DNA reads TGTGCCAGCAGTTACTCGGACTTCACCTACGAGCAGTACTTC.

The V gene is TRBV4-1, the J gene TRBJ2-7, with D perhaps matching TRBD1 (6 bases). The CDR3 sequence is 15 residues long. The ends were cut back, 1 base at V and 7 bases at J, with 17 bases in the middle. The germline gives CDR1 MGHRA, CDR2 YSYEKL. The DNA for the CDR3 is TGCGCCAGCAGCCAAGTTTCTGGGGGCTTAGGGGAGCAGTACTTC. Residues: CASSQVSGGLGEQYF.

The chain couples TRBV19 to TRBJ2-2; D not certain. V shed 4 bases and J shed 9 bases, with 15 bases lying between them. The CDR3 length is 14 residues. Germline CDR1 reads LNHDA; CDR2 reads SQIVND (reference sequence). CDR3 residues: CASSTAARTRELFF. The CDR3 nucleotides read TGTGCCAGTAGTACGGCAGCAAGGACCCGGGAGCTGTTTTTT.

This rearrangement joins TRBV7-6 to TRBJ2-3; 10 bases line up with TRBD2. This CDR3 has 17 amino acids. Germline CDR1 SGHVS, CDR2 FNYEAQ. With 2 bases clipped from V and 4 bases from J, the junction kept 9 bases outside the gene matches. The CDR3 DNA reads TGTGCCAGCAGCTTATTTAGCGGGGGGCTAGGCGCAGATACGCAGTATTTT. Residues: CASSLFSGGLGADTQYF.

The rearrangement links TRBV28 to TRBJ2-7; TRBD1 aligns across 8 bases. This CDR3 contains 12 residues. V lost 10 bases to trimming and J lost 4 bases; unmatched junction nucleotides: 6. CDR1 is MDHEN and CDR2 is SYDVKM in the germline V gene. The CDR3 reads CATWDRTYEQYF. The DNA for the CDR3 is TGTGCCACCTGGGACAGGACATACGAGCAGTACTTC.

CDR3 sequence reads: CASTRLADTGELFF. CDR3 nucleotide sequence: TGTGCCAGTACCCGGCTAGCGGACACCGGGGAGCTGTTTTTT. V and J are TRBV19 and TRBJ2-2; TRBD2 matches at 7 bases. The CDR3 loop spans 14 amino acids. CDR1 is LNHDA, CDR2 SQIVND, per germline (reference sequence). V trimming: 7 bases; J trimming: 3 bases; junction bases outside the gene matches: 5.

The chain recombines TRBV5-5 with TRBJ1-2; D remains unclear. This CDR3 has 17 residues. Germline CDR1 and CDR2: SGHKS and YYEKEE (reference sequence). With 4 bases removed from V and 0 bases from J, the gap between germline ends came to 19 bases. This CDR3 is CASSQTPRARPNYGYTF. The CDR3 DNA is TGTGCCAGCAGCCAAACCCCCCGAGCCAGACCTAACTATGGCTACACCTTC.

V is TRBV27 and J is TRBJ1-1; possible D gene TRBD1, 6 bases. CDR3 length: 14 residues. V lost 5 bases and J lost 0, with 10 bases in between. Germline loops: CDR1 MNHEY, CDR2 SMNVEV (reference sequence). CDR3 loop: CASSLDSLNTEAFF. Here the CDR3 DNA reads TGTGCCAGCAGTCTGGACAGTTTGAACACTGAAGCTTTCTTT.